This TCR beta chain is from a study of blood T cell repertoires in COVID-19. Across the study: COVID-19 samples from acute and convalescent phases originated in the United States, Italy and Spain. Sources were T cells, B-cell-depleted T cells, or PBMCs; the material itself was cDNA or gDNA.

Original processing methods: Estimated nucleated cell counts came from reference gene primer amplification. Sequencing was performed with immunoSEQ multiplex PCR; in TCRdb, only in-frame clones are kept and a portion is missing. The V and J calls and clone size were taken over from that table, and D and trimming were inferred from the DNA. The sample lists some 240,000 clones; roughly 87% were seen once. The CDR3 runs 14 residues. V gave up 8 bases and J gave up 3 bases, with 14 bases separating them. The germline V gene has CDR1 MNHEY and CDR2 SMNVEV (reference sequence). This clone was recorded many times.

The TCR sequence derives from a man in his sixties who had recovered from COVID-19. This sequence joins TRBV27 and TRBJ2-1; D is possibly TRBD1 (6 bases). The sequenced material came from peripheral blood. CDR3 loop: CASYKDRNYNEQFF. The CDR3 DNA sequence: TGTGCCAGCTATAAGGACAGAAACTACAATGAGCAGTTCTTC.